This entry describes one T cell receptor (beta chain). No antigen is known for it. With V trimmed by 3 bases and J by 2 bases, 4 bases remained unmatched. The CDR3 is made up of 15 amino acids. Germline-derived CDR1 and CDR2 are MNHEY and SVGEGT. Methods described previously were used for bulk TCR libraries, and listed TCR primers were applied. Using its own MiXCR run on the PCR reads, TCRdb lists one record per CDR3 protein. The repertoire consists of around 100,000 distinct CDR3 sequences, with 30% to 45% occurring once and the leading ten covering 9.5% to 10%. This sample was taken from a study of molecular identifiers for immune sequencing clone quantification. Notes on the study in general: Under 1% of molecules in naive cells, but over 97% of effector molecules, belonged to clones above 20 RNA copies. Detection of one spiked Jurkat cell's TCR RNA reportedly worked in 1 million or so naive cells. Identical TCR molecules can share a barcode, and this sharing could underestimate highly expanded clone sizes.

The V and J genes are TRBV6-2 or TRBV6-3 and TRBJ2-7; 10 bases fit TRBD1. Input material: naive CD8+ T cells from blood, with Jurkat cell RNA spiked in. The sample's subset: FACS-sorted CD8+CD4-CCR7+CD45RA+ naive T cells. The sequence derives from a human donor in good health. Some libraries in this study had Jurkat cell RNA spiked in. CDR3 protein: CASSYTGTGAYEQYF. The CDR3 DNA sequence: TGTGCCAGCAGTTATACCGGGACAGGGGCCTACGAGCAGTACTTC.